The 10 T cell receptor beta chains listed next were all sequenced from one sample in a study of radiotherapy plus CTLA-4 blockade in lung cancer. The method was immunoSEQ multiplex PCR; TCRdb's version includes in-frame clones alone and lacks a portion of them. Altogether about 95,000 clones are present, 83% being singletons, with the ten largest covering roughly 0.84%. The sample here was peripheral blood, taken from a patient treated with radiotherapy plus ipilimumab. The source of these receptors is a human donor with non-small cell lung cancer who had stable disease on radiotherapy plus ipilimumab.

The genes are TRBV11-2 and TRBJ1-6; D is possibly TRBD1 (5 bases). V was pared by 6 bases and J by 9 bases, with 18 bases between. In germline, CDR1 is SGHAT, CDR2 FQNNGV. CDR3 length equals 15 residues. The CDR3 region is CASSQRAGNASPLHF. CDR3 in DNA: TGTGCCAGCAGTCAAAGGGCAGGGAATGCTTCACCCCTCCACTTT.

V is TRBV11-3 and J is TRBJ2-5; TRBD1 is a possible D gene (6 bases). The DNA end favors TRBJ2-7, so the J call may be wrong. The germline CDR1 and CDR2 sequences are SGHNT and YENEEA. The CDR3 is made up of 14 amino acids. CDR3 protein: CASSLGGQNDEQYF. The CDR3 nucleotides are TGTGCCAGCAGCTTAGGGGGGCAGAACGACGAGCAGTACTTC.

The rearrangement joins TRBV9 to TRBJ2-7; perhaps TRBD1 as D (6 bases). The CDR3 consists of 15 residues. CDR1 and CDR2 (germline): SGDLS, YYNGEE. Trimming stripped 4 bases from V and 8 bases from J, with 22 bases between. In DNA form, the CDR3 reads TGTGCCAGCAGCCTCCAGGGGCAGGGCCCCGACAAGCAGTACTTC. This encodes CASSLQGQGPDKQYF.

This clone was observed a single time. The J gene is TRBJ1-4, the V gene TRBV30; D is unresolved. CDR1 and CDR2 (germline): GTSNPN, SVGIG (reference sequence). This CDR3 region has 15 residues. Trimming pared 0 bases from V and 0 bases from J, leaving 8 bases between. CDR3 sequence: CAWSVGLATNEKLFF. Here the CDR3 DNA reads TGTGCCTGGAGTGTAGGGCTTGCAACTAATGAAAAACTGTTTTTT.

The rearrangement joins TRBV14 to TRBJ1-3; D is unresolved. This CDR3 is built from 17 residues. Germline loops: CDR1 SGHDN, CDR2 FVKESK. The V gene lost 0 bases and the J gene lost 0 bases, with 12 bases spanning the gap. CDR3 sequence: CASSQDQSDLSGNTIYF. CDR3 bases: TGTGCCAGCAGCCAAGATCAATCAGATCTCTCTGGAAACACCATATATTTT. Full variable domain (rest looked up from reference TRBV14 and TRBJ1-3): EAGVTQFPSHSVIEKGQTVTLRCDPISGHDNLYWYRRVMGKEIKFLLHFVKESKQDESGMPNNRFLAERTGGTYSTLKVQPAELEDSGVYFCASSQDQSDLSGNTIYFGEGSWLTVV.

The genes are TRBV7-3 and TRBJ2-5; perhaps TRBD1 as D (6 bases). Trimming took 3 bases from V and 6 from J, leaving 17 bases between them. The CDR3 runs to 15 residues. Germline CDR1 is SGHTA and CDR2 is FQGTGA. This CDR3 is CASSFSAGQSKTQYF. CDR3 coding DNA: TGTGCCAGCAGCTTCAGCGCCGGACAGTCGAAGACCCAGTACTTC. Together with reference TRBV7-3 and TRBJ2-5, the CDR3 gives the full variable domain: GAGVSQTPSNKVTEKGKYVELRCDPISGHTALYWYRQSLGQGPEFLIYFQGTGAADDSGLPNDRFFAVRPEGSVSTLKIQRTERGDSAVYLCASSFSAGQSKTQYFGPGTRLLVL.

The rearrangement uses TRBV20-1 and TRBJ2-7, with D possibly being TRBD1 (6 bases). V shed 6 bases and J shed 3 bases, with 9 bases lying between them. CDR3 size: 11 residues. In germline, CDR1 is DFQATT, CDR2 SNEGSKA (reference sequence). This CDR3 is CSATQGYEQYF. DNA for the CDR3: TGCAGTGCCACACAGGGCTACGAGCAGTACTTC.

For the CDR3, the DNA is TGTGCCATCGGGACAGCCTCCTACGAGCAGTACTTC. This encodes CAIGTASYEQYF. The chain uses TRBV10-3 and TRBJ2-7; TRBD1 matches 7 bases. CDR3 length equals 12 residues. Germline CDR1 is ENHRY and CDR2 is SYGVKD. V was pared by 8 bases and J by 0 bases, with 1 base of the junction left unmatched.

The chain joins TRBV18 to TRBJ2-5, with 9 bases that match TRBD2. The trim removed 5 bases at V and 0 bases at J, leaving 10 bases unmatched. The CDR3 extends over 17 amino acids. The germline gives CDR1 KGHSH, CDR2 LQKENI. In DNA, the CDR3 is TGTGCCAGCTCAAAGGGGGTAGCGGGAGCCAACCAAGAGACCCAGTACTTC. Protein: CASSKGVAGANQETQYF.

This chain links TRBV5-1 with TRBJ1-1; D not resolved. Per germline, CDR1 SGHRS and CDR2 YFSETQ. The CDR3 is 15 residues long. V lost 0 bases to trimming and J lost 0 bases, with 9 bases between them. CDR3 residues: CASSLAPNMNTEAFF. The CDR3 DNA is TGCGCCAGCAGCTTGGCCCCTAACATGAACACTGAAGCTTTCTTT.